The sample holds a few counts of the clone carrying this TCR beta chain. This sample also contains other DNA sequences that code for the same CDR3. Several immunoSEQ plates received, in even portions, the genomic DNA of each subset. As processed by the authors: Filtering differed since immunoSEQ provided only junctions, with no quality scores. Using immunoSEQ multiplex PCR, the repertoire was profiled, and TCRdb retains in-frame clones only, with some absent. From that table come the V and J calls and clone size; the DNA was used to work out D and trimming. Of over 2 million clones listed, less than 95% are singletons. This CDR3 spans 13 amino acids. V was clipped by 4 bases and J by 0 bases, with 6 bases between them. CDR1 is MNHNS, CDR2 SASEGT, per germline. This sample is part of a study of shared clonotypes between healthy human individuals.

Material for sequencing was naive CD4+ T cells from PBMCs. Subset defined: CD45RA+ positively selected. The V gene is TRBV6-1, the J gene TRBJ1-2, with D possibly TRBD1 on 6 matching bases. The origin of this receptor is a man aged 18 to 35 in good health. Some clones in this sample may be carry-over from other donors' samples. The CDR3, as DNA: TGTGCCAGCAGTGGGACAGCTAACTATGGCTACACCTTC. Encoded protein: CASSGTANYGYTF.